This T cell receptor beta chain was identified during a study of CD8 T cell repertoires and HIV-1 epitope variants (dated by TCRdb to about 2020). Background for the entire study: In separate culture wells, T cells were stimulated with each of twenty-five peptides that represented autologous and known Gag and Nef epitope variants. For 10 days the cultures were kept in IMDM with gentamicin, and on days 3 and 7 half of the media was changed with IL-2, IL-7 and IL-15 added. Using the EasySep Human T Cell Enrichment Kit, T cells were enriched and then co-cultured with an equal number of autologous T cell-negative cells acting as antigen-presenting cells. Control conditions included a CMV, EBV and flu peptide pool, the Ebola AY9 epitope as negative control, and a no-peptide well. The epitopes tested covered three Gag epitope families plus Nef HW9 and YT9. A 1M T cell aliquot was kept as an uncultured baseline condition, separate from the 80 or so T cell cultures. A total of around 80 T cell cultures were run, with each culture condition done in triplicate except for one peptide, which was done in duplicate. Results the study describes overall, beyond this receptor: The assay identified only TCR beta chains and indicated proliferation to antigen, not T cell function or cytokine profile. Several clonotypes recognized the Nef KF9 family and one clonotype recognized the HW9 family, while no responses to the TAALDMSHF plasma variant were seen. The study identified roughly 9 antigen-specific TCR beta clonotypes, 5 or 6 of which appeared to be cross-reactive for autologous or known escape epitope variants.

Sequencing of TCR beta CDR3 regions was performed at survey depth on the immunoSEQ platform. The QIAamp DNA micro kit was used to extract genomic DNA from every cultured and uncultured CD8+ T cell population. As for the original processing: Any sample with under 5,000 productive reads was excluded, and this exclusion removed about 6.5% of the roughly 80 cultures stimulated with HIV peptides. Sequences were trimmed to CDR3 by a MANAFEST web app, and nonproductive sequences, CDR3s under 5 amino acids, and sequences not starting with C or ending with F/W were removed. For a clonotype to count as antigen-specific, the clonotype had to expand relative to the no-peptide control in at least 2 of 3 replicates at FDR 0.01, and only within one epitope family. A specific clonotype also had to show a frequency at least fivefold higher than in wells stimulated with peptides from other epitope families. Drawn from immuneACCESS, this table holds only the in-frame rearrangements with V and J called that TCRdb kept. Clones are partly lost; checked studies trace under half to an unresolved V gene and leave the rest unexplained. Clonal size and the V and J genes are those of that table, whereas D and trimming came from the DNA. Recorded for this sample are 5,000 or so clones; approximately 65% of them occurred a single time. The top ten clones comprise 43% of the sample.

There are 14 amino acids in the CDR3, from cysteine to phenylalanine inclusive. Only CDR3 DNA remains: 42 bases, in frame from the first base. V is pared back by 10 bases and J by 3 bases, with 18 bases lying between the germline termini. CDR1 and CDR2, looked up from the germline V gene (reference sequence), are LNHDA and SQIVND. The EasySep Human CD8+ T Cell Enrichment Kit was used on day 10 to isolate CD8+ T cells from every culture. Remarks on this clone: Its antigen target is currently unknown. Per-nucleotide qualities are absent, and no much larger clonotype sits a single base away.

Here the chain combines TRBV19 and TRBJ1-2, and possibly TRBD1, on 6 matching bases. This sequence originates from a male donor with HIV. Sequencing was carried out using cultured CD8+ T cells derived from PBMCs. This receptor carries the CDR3 CATYRTDTYYGYTF. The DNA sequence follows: TGTGCCACATACCGGACAGACACTTACTATGGCTACACCTTC. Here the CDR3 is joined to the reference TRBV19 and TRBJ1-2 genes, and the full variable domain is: DGGITQSPKYLFRKEGQNVTLSCEQNLNHDAMYWYRQDPGQGLRLIYYSQIVNDFQKGDIAEGYSVSREKKESFPLTVTSAQKNPTAFYLCATYRTDTYYGYTFGSGTRLTVV.